This TCR beta chain comes out of a study of identical twins. TCRdb processed the 5' RACE reads anew with MiXCR; each CDR3 protein has one entry. The sample records 350,000 to 450,000 distinct CDR3 sequences, approximately 17% being singletons. The material sequenced was naive T cells sorted from blood. This receptor was obtained from a man aged 45-60 years in good health.

The CDR3 here is CASSLAVETQYF. Written as DNA, the CDR3 is TGTGCCAGCAGCCTAGCGGTTGAGACCCAGTACTTC. The chain is built from TRBV28 and TRBJ2-5, with 7 positions matching TRBD2. V gave up 6 bases and J gave up 5 bases; unmatched junction bases: 3. The CDR3 extends over 12 amino acids. CDR1 is MDHEN and CDR2 is SYDVKM in the germline V gene.